A selection of T cell receptor beta chains follows, all from one sample in a study of cytomegalovirus exposure and HLA in healthy donors. Assay: immunoSEQ multiplex PCR; the TCRdb copy retains only in-frame clones and omits some. The table has 50,000 to 70,000 clones, roughly 95% seen once. Sample: PBMCs. The receptors were gathered from a woman between 18 and 29 years old in good health and CMV-seropositive. The CDR3 runs from the conserved cysteine through the conserved F or W. The D gene is left open where the match is weak. Not all rows give a size; the values are once, few, many and, for expanded clones, a class.

J gene	V gene	clone size	D gene	CDR3 DNA	CDR3 protein
TRBJ2-2	TRBV29-1	.	TRBD1	TGCAGCGTTGTAAGAACAGGGGGCTTTCCCGGGGAGCTGTTTTTT	CSVVRTGGFPGELFF
TRBJ2-1	TRBV10-1	.	.	TGCGCCAGCAGTGAGTCTGAGGAGAGCCATGAGCAGTTCTTC	CASSESEESHEQFF
TRBJ2-3	TRBV4-2	.	.	TGTGCCAGCAGCCAAGAAGGAGACGGGCTAGCGATTACGCAGTATTTT	CASSQEGDGLAITQYF
TRBJ1-4	TRBV2	.	.	TGTGCCAGCAGTGAGGCAGGGCGCCATGAAAAACTGTTTTTT	CASSEAGRHEKLFF
TRBJ1-2	TRBV5-8	.	.	TGTGCCAGCAGCTTCAGGAGAGGCAGGGATTTTTTCGGTGGCTACACCTTC	CASSFRRGRDFFGGYTF
TRBJ1-1	TRBV12-5	.	.	TGTGCTAGTGGTTCGACAGGCGTAAGCTGGAACACTGAAGCTTTCTTT	CASGSTGVSWNTEAFF
TRBJ2-3	TRBV28	.	TRBD2	TGTGCCAGCAGTCTAGCGGGAGTTGTAGATACGCAGTATTTT	CASSLAGVVDTQYF
TRBJ2-2	TRBV7-3	.	.	TGTGCCAGCAGTCCGGCCGTTGGCGGTAACACCGGGGAGCTGTTTTTT	CASSPAVGGNTGELFF
TRBJ2-5	TRBV4-3	.	TRBD1	TGCGCCAGCAGCCACCTTGGACAGGGGGCCAGGGAGACCCAGTACTTC	CASSHLGQGARETQYF
TRBJ1-2	TRBV28	.	.	TGTGCCAGCAGTTTACAGGGAGGGGATGGCTACACCTTC	CASSLQGGDGYTF
TRBJ1-5	TRBV18	.	.	TGTGCCAGCTCACCACGGCAGAATCAGCCCCAGCATTTT	CASSPRQNQPQHF
TRBJ2-7	TRBV7-9	once	TRBD1	TGTGCCAGCAGCTATTCGGACAGGAGCTCCTACGAGCAGTACTTC	CASSYSDRSSYEQYF
TRBJ2-5	TRBV27	.	TRBD2	TGTGCCAGCAGGGGGTCCGGACTAGCGGTTGAGACCCAGTACTTC	CASRGSGLAVETQYF
TRBJ2-2	TRBV19	.	.	TGTGCCATCAAGGACATCACTTTGGACACCGGGGAGCTGTTTTTT	CAIKDITLDTGELFF
TRBJ2-1	TRBV7-3	.	TRBD2	TGTGCCAGCAGCACTAGCGTGGGCAATGAGCAGTTCTTC	CASSTSVGNEQFF
TRBJ2-1	TRBV30	.	.	TGTGCCTGGAGTGTTCGGGAGCGCTCCTTCACGAGTGAGCAGTTCTTC	CAWSVRERSFTSEQFF
TRBJ1-6	TRBV20-1	.	.	TGCAGTGCTGGGTCAGGGGCCCTCCACTTT	CSAGSGALHF
TRBJ1-1	TRBV6-5	.	TRBD1	TGTGCCAGCACCCGGGACAGGGTCGGGGGCACTGAAGCTTTCTTT	CASTRDRVGGTEAFF
TRBJ1-1	TRBV18	.	.	TGTGCCAGCTCACCCAGGAGGGGACGAGTCCCTGAAGCTTTCTTT	CASSPRRGRVPEAFF
TRBJ1-2	TRBV7-3	.	TRBD1	TGTGCCAGCAGCTCGCGGGACAGGGGGGCTAACTATGGCTACACCTTC	CASSSRDRGANYGYTF
TRBJ2-5	TRBV27	.	TRBD2	TGTGCCAGCAGTTTAAGACCGGGGGAGGGCCCTCGGGAGACCCAGTACTTC	CASSLRPGEGPRETQYF
TRBJ2-7	TRBV30	.	.	TGTGTGTTGCGGCGCGGAGACTACGAGCAGTACTTC	CVLRRGDYEQYF
TRBJ2-5	TRBV5-4	.	.	TGTGCCAGCAGCTCCGGGACTCAAGAGACCCAGTACTTC	CASSSGTQETQYF
TRBJ2-7	TRBV6-1	.	.	TGTGCCAGCAGTGAAAGGGGAGGGACAGGAAGGTACGAGCAGTACTTC	CASSERGGTGRYEQYF
TRBJ1-5	TRBV28	.	.	TGTGCCAGCAGGGAGGTCCTTTATAGCAATCAGCCCCAGCATTTT	CASREVLYSNQPQHF
TRBJ1-4	TRBV11-2	.	.	TGTGCCAGCAGCTTAGATGGGTATGGGGGGTTCGTGACTAATGAAAAACTGTTTTTT	CASSLDGYGGFVTNEKLFF
TRBJ2-7	TRBV2	.	TRBD1	TGTGCCAGCAGTGGGGGGACAGGGGCCATTCACTTCTACGAGCAGTACTTC	CASSGGTGAIHFYEQYF
TRBJ1-3	TRBV5-4	.	.	TGTGCCAGCAGCTTAGGGGGAAACTCTGGAAACACCATATATTTT	CASSLGGNSGNTIYF
TRBJ2-3	TRBV7-6	.	.	TGTGCCAGCAGCTTATACGGGGGTATAGATACGCAGTATTTT	CASSLYGGIDTQYF
TRBJ1-6	TRBV10-2	.	.	TGCGCCAGCAGTGGCCCCGGGCAGGGCCCTTTGGGTTCACCCCTCCACTTT	CASSGPGQGPLGSPLHF
TRBJ1-1	TRBV5-1	.	TRBD1	TGCGCCACTTCGACAGGGGCGAACACTGAAGCTTTCTTT	CATSTGANTEAFF
TRBJ2-7	TRBV5-1	.	.	TGCGCCAGCAGCTTGGGACAGTTGGCCTACGAGCAGTACTTC	CASSLGQLAYEQYF
TRBJ2-6	TRBV5-1	.	TRBD1	TGCGCCAGCAGCTTACGGGACAGGCGCCTCTCTGGGGCCAACGTCCTGACTTTC	CASSLRDRRLSGANVLTF
TRBJ2-7	TRBV6-1	.	.	TGTGCCAGCAGTGAAGCGTGGAGGGGCCTCTACGAGCAGTACTTC	CASSEAWRGLYEQYF
TRBJ1-2	TRBV7-9	.	.	TGTGCCAGCAGCTTAGCGCGAGTTGACACTAACTATGGCTACACCTTC	CASSLARVDTNYGYTF
TRBJ2-7	TRBV4-1	.	TRBD2	TGCGCCAGCAGCCAAGTTTGGAGACTAGCGGCTTTCTACGAGCAGTACTTC	CASSQVWRLAAFYEQYF
TRBJ2-7	TRBV28	.	.	TGTGCCAGCAGTCCGACGGCCGACAGGTCCAGGGACGAGCAGTACTTC	CASSPTADRSRDEQYF
TRBJ2-1	TRBV29-1	.	.	TGCAGCGTTGCTAGGAGCAATGAGCAGTTCTTC	CSVARSNEQFF
TRBJ2-1	TRBV2	.	TRBD1	TGTGCCAGCAGCCCAACCGGGACAGGGCCCTACAATGAGCAGTTCTTC	CASSPTGTGPYNEQFF